The present TCR beta chain was sequenced within a study of T cell responses to AZD1222 COVID-19 vaccine. About the study: Second doses that came at about 4 or about 12 weeks were put together.

Whole-study results and caveats: Dominant at 160-218 and 743-854, vaccine-associated CD4 TCRs also spanned spike. Only 5 or 6 individuals given AZD1222 were seropositive at baseline.

The protocol was immunoSEQ multiplex PCR, while the TCRdb copy is restricted to in-frame clones and leaves out a portion. The sample lists roughly 180,000 clones, roughly 94% seen once, with about 0.64% in the top ten. About this clone itself: Its target is unknown.

Source: peripheral blood, taken on day 0 of AZD1222 vaccination. The origin of this receptor is an adult in good health.

The CDR3 loop is CASSATGFTFFF. The CDR3, as DNA: TGTGCCAGCAGTGCGACAGGTTTTACCTTTTTCTTC. The V and J genes are TRBV28 and TRBJ2-1, with D tentatively TRBD1 (6 bases). Germline V gene lookup returns CDR1 MDHEN and CDR2 SYDVKM. The CDR3 is 12 amino acids. V lost 5 bases to trimming and J lost 16 bases, with 18 bases between them.